The following is a T cell receptor (beta chain) sequence with its context. The antigen remains unidentified. CDR1 is LGHNA, CDR2 YSLEER, per germline. V lost 6 bases, J lost 3 bases, and 11 bases lay in between. The CDR3 is made up of 13 amino acids. The data stem from a study of blood T cells in healthy people across ages. Findings and caveats of the study: In the absence of known donor CMV status, changes in expanded clonotypes were possibly confounded. Higher diversity and more naive CD4+ cells were features of long-lived donors, compared to aged donors.

A second roughly 7 to 12 cycle PCR used barcoded and J-beta primers. Each CDR3 protein gets one entry after TCRdb re-called the 5' RACE reads with MiXCR. This table holds about 1.4 million distinct CDR3 sequences, around 55% found once. Per sample, no less than 5 micrograms of total RNA were extracted. This chain connects TRBV4-3 to TRBJ1-2, with D maybe TRBD1 (5 bases). The sequence came from a man aged 18 to 35 in good health. What was sequenced was blood. CDR3 sequence reads: CASRGDSYYGYTF. Written as DNA, the CDR3 is TGCGCCAGCAGGGGGGATTCGTACTATGGCTACACCTTC.